This T cell receptor beta chain was observed in a study of T cells in Graves' hyperthyroidism and ophthalmopathy. Study background: Before treatment of any kind, peripheral blood was taken at initial diagnosis.

With a duration under 2 months, the hyperthyroidism was newly diagnosed in patients aged 18 to 65. Diagnoses were made from clinical symptoms, serum measures (thyroxine and TRAb), thyroid ultrasound and orbital computed tomography. Study observations and caveats: Most expanded thyroid clonotypes above 0.001 recurred in blood.

The investigators amplified TCR beta CDR3 regions from RNA transcripts. The HTBI primer set was used in a first-round RT-PCR of the TCR CDR3. MiXCR, run by TCRdb on the multiplex PCR reads, gives a single entry per CDR3 protein. The sample consists of about 590,000 distinct CDR3 sequences, 15% to 17% of them appearing once. Trimming stripped 0 bases from V and 1 base from J, with 10 bases between. Germline V lookup: CDR1 SGHTA, CDR2 FQGNSA. The CDR3 covers 15 residues. This clonotype occurred many times. Its antigen is unknown. This chain joins TRBV7-2 and TRBJ2-7; no definite D call. This receptor was taken from a woman aged 25 to 39 with Graves' hyperthyroidism. The sample consisted of blood. This chain's CDR3 is CASSLAPTPSYEQYF. The CDR3, as DNA: TGTGCCAGCAGCTTAGCCCCTACACCATCCTACGAGCAGTACTTC.